The present T cell receptor beta chain was sequenced within a study of high-grade serous ovarian cancer treatment subgroups. Overall study context: Samples averaged about 15,000 reads and roughly 7,500 unique TCR beta rearrangements. Points from the study as a whole: Repertoire similarity ranged roughly 0.095 to 0.8 between tumors of one patient.

About this clone itself: The target antigen is unknown.

Some clones are missing from TCRdb's copy, which holds only in-frame ones; the method was immunoSEQ multiplex PCR. The table records 3,200 or so clones, almost 80% of them present only once. Tumor tissue was taken before any definitive surgery or chemotherapy was given. The CDR3 runs 16 residues. V was pared by 8 bases and J by 4 bases, with 13 bases of the junction left unmatched. CDR1 MDHEN and CDR2 SYDVKM come from the germline V gene. The chain recombines TRBV28 with TRBJ2-1; 8 bases agree with TRBD1. The material sequenced was tumor tissue. The TCR comes from a human donor with high-grade serous ovarian cancer. The CDR3 DNA reads TGTGCCAGCGGAAGTGGACAGGGATTGGTGTACAATGAGCAGTTCTTC. Amino acid sequence: CASGSGQGLVYNEQFF.